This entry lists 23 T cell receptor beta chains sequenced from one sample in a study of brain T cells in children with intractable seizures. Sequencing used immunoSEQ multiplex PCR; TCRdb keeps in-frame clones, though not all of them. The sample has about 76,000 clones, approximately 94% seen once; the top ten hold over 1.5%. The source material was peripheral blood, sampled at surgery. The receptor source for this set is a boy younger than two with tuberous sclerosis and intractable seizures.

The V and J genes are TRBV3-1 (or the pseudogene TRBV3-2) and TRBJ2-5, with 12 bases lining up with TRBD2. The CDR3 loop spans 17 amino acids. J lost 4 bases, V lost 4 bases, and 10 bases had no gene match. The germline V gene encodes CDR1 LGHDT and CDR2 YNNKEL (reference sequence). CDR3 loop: CASSRLLAGGEGETQYF. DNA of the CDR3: TGTGCCAGCAGCCGCCTACTAGCGGGGGGCGAGGGAGAGACCCAGTACTTC.

The CDR3 loop reads CASSYSRRGPDGYTF. The DNA for the CDR3 is TGTGCCAGCAGTTACAGTCGCAGGGGGCCGGATGGCTACACCTTC. This chain links TRBV6-5 with TRBJ1-2, with 8 bases fitting TRBD1. Germline-derived CDR1 and CDR2 are MNHEY and SVGAGI. V lost 2 bases, J lost 6 bases, and 8 bases stayed unmatched. This CDR3 is built from 15 residues.

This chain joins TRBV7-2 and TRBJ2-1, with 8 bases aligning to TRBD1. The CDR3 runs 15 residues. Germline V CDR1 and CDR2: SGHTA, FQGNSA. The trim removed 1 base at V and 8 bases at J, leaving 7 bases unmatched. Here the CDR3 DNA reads TGTGCCAGCAGCTTAGTTTTTCAGGGGGCCCATGAGCAGTTCTTC. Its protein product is CASSLVFQGAHEQFF.

The CDR3 loop is CATSDLGGSADTQYF. The CDR3 coding sequence is TGTGCCACCAGTGATTTAGGTGGATCGGCAGATACGCAGTATTTT. The rearrangement uses TRBV24-1 and TRBJ2-3; D not resolved. Germline V gene lookup returns CDR1 KGHDR and CDR2 SFDVKD. This CDR3 region has 15 residues. Trimming cost V 1 base and J 4 bases, with 11 bases left between them.

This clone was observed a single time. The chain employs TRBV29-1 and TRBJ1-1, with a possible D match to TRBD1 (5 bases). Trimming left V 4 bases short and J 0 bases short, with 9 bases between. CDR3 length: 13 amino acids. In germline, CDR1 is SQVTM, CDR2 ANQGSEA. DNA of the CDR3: TGCAGCGTTGCCAAGGGGATGAACACTGAAGCTTTCTTT. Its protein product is CSVAKGMNTEAFF.

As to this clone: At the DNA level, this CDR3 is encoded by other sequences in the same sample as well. The CDR3 coding sequence is TGTGCCTGGAGTGGCGAAAAACTGTTTTTT. Amino acid sequence: CAWSGEKLFF. The genes are TRBV30 and TRBJ1-4, with no clear D. This CDR3 comprises 10 residues. Trimming pared 1 base from V and 8 bases from J, leaving 2 bases between. In germline, CDR1 is GTSNPN, CDR2 SVGIG (reference sequence).

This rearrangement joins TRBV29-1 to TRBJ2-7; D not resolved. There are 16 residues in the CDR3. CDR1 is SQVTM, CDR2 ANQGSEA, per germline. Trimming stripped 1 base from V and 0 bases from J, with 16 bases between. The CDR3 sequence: CSVEGRGRRISYEQYF. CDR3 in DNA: TGCAGCGTTGAAGGACGAGGACGGAGAATCTCCTACGAGCAGTACTTC.

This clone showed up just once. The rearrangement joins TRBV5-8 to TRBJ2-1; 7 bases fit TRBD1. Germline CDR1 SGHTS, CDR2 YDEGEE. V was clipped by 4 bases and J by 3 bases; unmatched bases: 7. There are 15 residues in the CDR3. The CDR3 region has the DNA TGTGCCAGCAGCCGAATCCGGGACAGCTACAATGAGCAGTTCTTC. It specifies CASSRIRDSYNEQFF. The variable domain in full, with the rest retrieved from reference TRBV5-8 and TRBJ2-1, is EAGVTQSPTHLIKTRGQQATLRCSPISGHTSVYWYQQALGLGLQFLLWYDEGEERNRGNFPPRFSGRQFPNYSSELNVNALELEDSALYLCASSRIRDSYNEQFFGPGTRLTVL.

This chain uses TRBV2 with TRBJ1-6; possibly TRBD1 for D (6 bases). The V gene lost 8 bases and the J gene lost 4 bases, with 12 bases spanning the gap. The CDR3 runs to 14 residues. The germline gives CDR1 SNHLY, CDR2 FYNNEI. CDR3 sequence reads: CASFGQQYNSPLHF. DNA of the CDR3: TGTGCCAGCTTTGGACAGCAGTATAATTCACCCCTCCACTTT.

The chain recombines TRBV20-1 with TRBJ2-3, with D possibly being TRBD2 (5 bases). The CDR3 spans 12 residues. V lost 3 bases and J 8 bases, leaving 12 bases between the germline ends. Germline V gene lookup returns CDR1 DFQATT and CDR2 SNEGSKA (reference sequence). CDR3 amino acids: CSASPSAGTQYF. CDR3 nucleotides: TGCAGTGCTAGTCCGAGTGCGGGTACGCAGTATTTT.

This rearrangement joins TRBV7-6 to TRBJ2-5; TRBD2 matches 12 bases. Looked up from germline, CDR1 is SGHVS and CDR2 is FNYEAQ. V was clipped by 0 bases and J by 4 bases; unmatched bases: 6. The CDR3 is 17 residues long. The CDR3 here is CASSLALLAGGGETQYF. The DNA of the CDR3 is TGTGCCAGCAGCTTAGCTTTACTAGCGGGGGGTGGAGAGACCCAGTACTTC.

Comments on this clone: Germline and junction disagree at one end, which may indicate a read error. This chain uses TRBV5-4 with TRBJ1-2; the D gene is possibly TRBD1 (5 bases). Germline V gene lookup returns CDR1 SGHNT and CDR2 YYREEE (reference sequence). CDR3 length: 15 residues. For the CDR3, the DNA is TGTGCCAGCTGCTTCCAAGGGGCGCTTGTTGGTGGCTACACCTTC. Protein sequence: CASCFQGALVGGYTF.

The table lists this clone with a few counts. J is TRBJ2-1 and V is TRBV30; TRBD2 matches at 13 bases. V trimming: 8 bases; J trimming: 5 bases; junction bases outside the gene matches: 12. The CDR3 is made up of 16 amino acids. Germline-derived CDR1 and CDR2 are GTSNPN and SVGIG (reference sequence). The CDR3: CARPAGTSGVNNEQFF. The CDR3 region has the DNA TGTGCCCGACCGGCCGGGACTAGCGGGGTCAACAATGAGCAGTTCTTC.

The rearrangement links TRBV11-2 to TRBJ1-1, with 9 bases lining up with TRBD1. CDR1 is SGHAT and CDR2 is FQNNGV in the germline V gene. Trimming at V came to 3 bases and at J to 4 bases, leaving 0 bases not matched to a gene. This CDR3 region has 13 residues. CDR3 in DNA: TGTGCCAGCAGCTTGACAGGGGGCACTGAAGCTTTCTTT. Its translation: CASSLTGGTEAFF.

CDR3 sequence (DNA): TGTGCCGCTCCCCTTGCCGCACATGATACGCAGTATTTT. It specifies CAAPLAAHDTQYF. V is TRBV27 and J is TRBJ2-3; D unclear. The CDR3 extends over 13 amino acids. V was cut by 11 bases and J by 6 bases, with 18 bases left in between. Per the germline V gene, CDR1 is MNHEY and CDR2 is SMNVEV (reference sequence).

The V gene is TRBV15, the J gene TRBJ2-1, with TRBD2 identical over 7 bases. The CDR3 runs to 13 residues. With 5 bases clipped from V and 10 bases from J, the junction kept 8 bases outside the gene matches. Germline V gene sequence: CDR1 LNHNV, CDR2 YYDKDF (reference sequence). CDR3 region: CATSPRDYGEQFF. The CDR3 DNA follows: TGTGCCACCAGCCCCCGGGACTATGGGGAGCAGTTCTTC.

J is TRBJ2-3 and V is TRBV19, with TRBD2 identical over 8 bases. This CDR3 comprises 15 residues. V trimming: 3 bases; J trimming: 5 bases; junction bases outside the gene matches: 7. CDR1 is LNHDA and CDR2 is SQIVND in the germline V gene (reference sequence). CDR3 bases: TGTGCCAGTAGTATCGAGCGGGAGCTGGGAGATACGCAGTATTTT. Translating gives CASSIERELGDTQYF. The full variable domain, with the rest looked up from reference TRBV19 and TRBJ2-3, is DGGITQSPKYLFRKEGQNVTLSCEQNLNHDAMYWYRQDPGQGLRLIYYSQIVNDFQKGDIAEGYSVSREKKESFPLTVTSAQKNPTAFYLCASSIERELGDTQYFGPGTRLTVL.

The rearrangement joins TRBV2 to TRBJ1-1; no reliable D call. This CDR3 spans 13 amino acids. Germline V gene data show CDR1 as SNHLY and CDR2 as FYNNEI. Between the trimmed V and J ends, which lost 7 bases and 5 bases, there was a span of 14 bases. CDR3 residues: CASKRWMGTEAFF. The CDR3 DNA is TGTGCCAGCAAGAGGTGGATGGGGACTGAAGCTTTCTTT.

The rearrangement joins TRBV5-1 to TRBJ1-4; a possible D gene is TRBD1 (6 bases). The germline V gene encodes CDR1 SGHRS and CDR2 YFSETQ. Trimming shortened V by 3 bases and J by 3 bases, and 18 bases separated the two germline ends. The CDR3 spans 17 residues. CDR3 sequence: CASSWGPEGGSNEKLFF. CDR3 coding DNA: TGCGCCAGCAGCTGGGGACCCGAAGGGGGTTCTAATGAAAAACTGTTTTTT.

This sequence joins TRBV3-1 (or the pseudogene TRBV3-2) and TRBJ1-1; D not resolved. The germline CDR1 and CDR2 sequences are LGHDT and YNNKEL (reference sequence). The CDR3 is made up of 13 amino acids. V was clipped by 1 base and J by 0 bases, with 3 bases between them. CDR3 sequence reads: CASSQGVNTEAFF. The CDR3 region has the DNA TGTGCCAGCAGCCAAGGCGTGAACACTGAAGCTTTCTTT.

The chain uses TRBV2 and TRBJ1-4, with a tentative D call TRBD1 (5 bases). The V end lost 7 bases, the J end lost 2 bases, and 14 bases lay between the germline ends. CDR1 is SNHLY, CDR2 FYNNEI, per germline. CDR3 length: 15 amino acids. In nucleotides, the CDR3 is TGTGCCAGCAATGGCAGGGCCCGGACTAATGAAAAACTGTTTTTT. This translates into CASNGRARTNEKLFF.

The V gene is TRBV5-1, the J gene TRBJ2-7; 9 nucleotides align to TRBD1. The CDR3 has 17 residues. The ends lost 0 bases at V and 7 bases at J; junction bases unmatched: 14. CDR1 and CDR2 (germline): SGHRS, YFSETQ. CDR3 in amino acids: CASSLDRGRYIMGEQYF. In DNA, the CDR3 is TGCGCCAGCAGCTTGGACAGGGGGCGCTACATTATGGGGGAGCAGTACTTC.

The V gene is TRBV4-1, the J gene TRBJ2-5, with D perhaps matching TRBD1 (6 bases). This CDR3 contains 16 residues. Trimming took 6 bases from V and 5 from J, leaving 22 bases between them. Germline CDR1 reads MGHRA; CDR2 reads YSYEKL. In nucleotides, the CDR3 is TGCGCCAGCAGTAGCAGGGGTGCGTTTATAGAGGAGACCCAGTACTTC. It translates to CASSSRGAFIEETQYF.